Following are 18 T cell receptor beta chains from one sample sequenced in a study of blood T cell repertoires in COVID-19. This table comes from immunoSEQ multiplex PCR, and its TCRdb copy is limited to in-frame clones, with some not included. The sample has 150,000 or so clones; approximately 80% are singletons. Material: PBMCs or T cells enriched from blood (not recorded which). Receptors were obtained from a man between 50 and 59 years old who had recovered from COVID-19.

This chain uses TRBV7-9 with TRBJ2-1, with D perhaps matching TRBD1 (6 bases). Trimming took off 5 bases at V and 1 base at J, with 21 bases between the two ends. This CDR3 is 18 amino acids long. The germline CDR1 and CDR2 sequences are SEHNR and FQNEAQ (reference sequence). The CDR3 sequence is CASSPLGGPQGSYNEQFF. The CDR3 DNA is TGTGCCAGCAGCCCCCTGGGTGGGCCCCAGGGGTCCTACAATGAGCAGTTCTTC. The variable domain in full, completed from reference TRBV7-9 and TRBJ2-1, reads DTGVSQNPRHKITKRGQNVTFRCDPISEHNRLYWYRQTLGQGPEFLTYFQNEAQLEKSRLLSDRFSAERPKGSFSTLEIQRTEQGDSAMYLCASSPLGGPQGSYNEQFFGPGTRLTVL.

CDR3 region: CASQTSGSADTQYF. The DNA of the CDR3 is TGCGCCAGTCAGACTAGCGGGAGTGCAGATACGCAGTATTTT. The J gene is TRBJ2-3, the V gene TRBV5-1, with 12 bases fitting TRBD2. This CDR3 spans 14 amino acids. J lost 4 bases, V lost 8 bases, and 5 bases had no gene match. Germline V gene sequence: CDR1 SGHRS, CDR2 YFSETQ.

The genes are TRBV28 and TRBJ1-5; tentatively, D is TRBD1 (6 bases). This CDR3 contains 17 residues. The V gene's germline CDR1 is MDHEN and CDR2 SYDVKM. V was trimmed by 4 bases and J by 1 base, leaving 17 bases between them. The CDR3 loop reads CASSYKQGSTSNQPQHF. CDR3 coding DNA: TGTGCCAGCAGTTATAAACAGGGAAGTACGAGCAATCAGCCCCAGCATTTT.

This sequence joins TRBV28 and TRBJ2-1, with 12 bases aligning to TRBD2. From germline, CDR1 is MDHEN and CDR2 SYDVKM. The V gene end was trimmed by 7 bases and the J gene end by 8 bases; junction bases not matched to a gene: 24. The CDR3 contains 20 residues. The CDR3 DNA reads TGTGCCAGCAACCTACCCCCCCTAGCGGGGGGGCCCGTAGGATACCATGAGCAGTTCTTC. This sequence encodes CASNLPPLAGGPVGYHEQFF.

This clone has just one count. The V and J genes are TRBV29-1 and TRBJ1-2, with no clear D. Germline CDR1 SQVTM, CDR2 ANQGSEA. The CDR3 extends over 13 amino acids. The V and J ends lost 8 bases and 3 bases respectively, with 16 bases between them. In nucleotides, the CDR3 is TGCAGCTTCGGGGTGCAAGGCTACTATGGCTACACCTTC. Translating it yields CSFGVQGYYGYTF.

A few counts support this clone. The genes are TRBV28 and TRBJ1-1; 7 positions match TRBD1. CDR3 size: 14 residues. Germline loops: CDR1 MDHEN, CDR2 SYDVKM. The ends lost 5 bases at V and 4 bases at J; junction bases unmatched: 7. The chain's CDR3 is CASSNYRGSTEAFF. DNA of the CDR3: TGTGCCAGCAGTAACTACAGGGGTTCCACTGAAGCTTTCTTT. Based on the CDR3 plus reference TRBV28 and TRBJ1-1, the full variable domain is DVKVTQSSRYLVKRTGEKVFLECVQDMDHENMFWYRQDPGLGLRLIYFSYDVKMKEKGDIPEGYSVSREKKERFSLILESASTNQTSMYLCASSNYRGSTEAFFGQGTRLTVV.

The chain is built from TRBV11-3 and TRBJ2-7; 7 bases are shared with TRBD1. The CDR3 is made up of 14 amino acids. The ends lost 5 bases at V and 6 bases at J; junction bases unmatched: 10. The germline V gene encodes CDR1 SGHNT and CDR2 YENEEA. CDR3 in DNA: TGTGCCAGCAGCCCCGGGACAGTCTTCAGCGAGCAGTACTTC. Residues: CASSPGTVFSEQYF.

Only one count was recorded for this clone. V gene TRBV2 combines with J gene TRBJ2-2; 12 nucleotides match TRBD2. This CDR3 has 14 residues. The germline CDR1 and CDR2 sequences are SNHLY and FYNNEI. J was trimmed by 6 bases and V by 6 bases; bases with no gene match: 2. The CDR3 sequence is CASRRTSGAGELFF. CDR3 coding DNA: TGTGCCAGCAGACGGACTAGCGGGGCCGGGGAGCTGTTTTTT.

This clone was picked up a small number of times. This chain links TRBV29-1 with TRBJ1-2; the D gene is possibly TRBD1 (5 bases). This CDR3 has 14 amino acids. The V gene's germline CDR1 is SQVTM and CDR2 ANQGSEA. The ends were cut back, 5 bases at V and 0 bases at J, with 13 bases in the middle. CDR3 DNA sequence: TGCAGCGTTACGCTAGGGGATTCTAACTATGGCTACACCTTC. This translates into CSVTLGDSNYGYTF.

CDR3 protein: CAISDTDRGIQPQHF. The CDR3 DNA follows: TGTGCCATCAGTGATACGGACAGGGGGATTCAGCCCCAGCATTTT. V gene TRBV10-3 combines with J gene TRBJ1-5; 10 nucleotides agree with TRBD1. The length of the CDR3 is 15 residues. V gave up 3 bases and J gave up 6 bases; unmatched junction bases: 5. The germline CDR1 and CDR2 sequences are ENHRY and SYGVKD.

This clone was seen only once. The chain joins TRBV5-8 to TRBJ1-2; 7 bases agree with TRBD1. This CDR3 spans 14 amino acids. V shed 4 bases and J 8 bases; nucleotides not matched to a gene: 11. CDR1 and CDR2 (germline): SGHTS, YDEGEE. CDR3 region: CASSIRDRTWGYTF. In nucleotides, the CDR3 is TGTGCCAGCAGCATCCGGGACAGAACCTGGGGCTACACCTTC. Together with reference TRBV5-8 and TRBJ1-2, the CDR3 gives the full variable domain: EAGVTQSPTHLIKTRGQQATLRCSPISGHTSVYWYQQALGLGLQFLLWYDEGEERNRGNFPPRFSGRQFPNYSSELNVNALELEDSALYLCASSIRDRTWGYTFGSGTRLTVV.

This rearrangement joins TRBV6-5 to TRBJ2-7; TRBD2 might be the D (6 bases). The V gene's germline CDR1 is MNHEY and CDR2 SVGAGI. The CDR3 totals 13 residues. V lost 6 bases, J lost 2 bases, and 11 bases lay in between. CDR3 loop: CASRNGGAYEQYF. The CDR3 DNA follows: TGTGCCAGCAGAAACGGGGGAGCCTACGAGCAGTACTTC.

This clone was counted once. The chain links TRBV19 to TRBJ1-2; perhaps TRBD1 as D (5 bases). Germline V gives CDR1 LNHDA, CDR2 SQIVND (reference sequence). Trimming left V 5 bases short and J 2 bases short, with 15 bases between. There are 15 residues in the CDR3. CDR3 bases: TGTGCCAGTAGTCTCGTTGGAGGGGAGAACTATGGCTACACCTTC. This codes for CASSLVGGENYGYTF.

The chain links TRBV29-1 to TRBJ1-2; 7 nucleotides line up with TRBD1. The length of the CDR3 is 14 residues. The V segment lost 0 bases and the J segment 4 bases; nucleotides outside the gene matches: 5. Germline-derived CDR1 and CDR2 are SQVTM and ANQGSEA. DNA of the CDR3: TGCAGCGTTGAAGATCAGGGACAGTTCTATGGCTACACCTTC. This translates into CSVEDQGQFYGYTF.

The gene calls are TRBV14 and TRBJ2-3, with 7 bases identical to TRBD1. CDR1 is SGHDN and CDR2 is FVKESK in the germline V gene. The length of the CDR3 is 15 residues. Trimming took 0 bases from V and 6 from J; bases not matched to a gene: 6. The CDR3 spells CASSQDFSRGDTQYF. CDR3 bases: TGTGCCAGCAGCCAAGATTTCTCCAGGGGGGATACGCAGTATTTT.

The chain couples TRBV6-1 to TRBJ1-2, with D possibly TRBD1 on 5 matching bases. Germline CDR1 is MNHNS and CDR2 is SASEGT. Trimming cost V 1 base and J 8 bases, with 14 bases left between them. CDR3 size: 14 residues. The CDR3 reads CASSEGEGRRGYTF. For the CDR3, the DNA is TGTGCCAGCAGTGAAGGGGAGGGGAGAAGGGGCTACACCTTC.

The CDR3 DNA sequence: TGTGCCAGCAGTCCAGGAACCCATGAGCAGTTCTTC. Translated, it gives CASSPGTHEQFF. J is TRBJ2-1 and V is TRBV6-1; D is ambiguous. The germline CDR1 and CDR2 sequences are MNHNS and SASEGT. The V gene lost 5 bases and the J gene lost 8 bases, with 10 bases spanning the gap. This CDR3 has 12 amino acids.

The chain uses TRBV5-4 and TRBJ2-5, with 9 bases matching TRBD1. The V and J ends lost 3 bases and 3 bases, in that order; junction bases with no gene match: 3. The germline V gene encodes CDR1 SGHNT and CDR2 YYREEE (reference sequence). This CDR3 region has 14 residues. CDR3 nucleotide sequence: TGTGCCAGCAGCTGGGGGACAGGGAAAGAGACCCAGTACTTC. Translated, it gives CASSWGTGKETQYF.